The T cell receptor (beta chain) under discussion was sequenced for a study of Ad26.COV2.S vaccination and SARS-CoV-2 variants. General study points: Placebo recipients showed lower spike-specific TCR breadth than vaccinees. Those who received vaccine or placebo ended up with similar non-spike TCR breadth. Measures of TCR breadth and depth may have fallen short of total T cell responses.

Germline lookup yields CDR1 MNHNS and CDR2 SASEGT. V shed 2 bases and J shed 1 base, with 10 bases lying between them. This CDR3 contains 15 residues. Points on this clone: The antigen remains undetermined.

Generated by immunoSEQ multiplex PCR, the TCRdb table keeps only in-frame clones and is missing some. This sample yields approximately 340,000 clones, of which about 91% are seen a single time; 3.9% belongs to the top ten. This clonotype was sampled from a human donor who had recovered from COVID-19. This sequence joins TRBV6-1 and TRBJ2-3; D remains unclear. The material was peripheral blood, obtained after recovery from COVID-19. The CDR3 region is CASSEMNTGTDTQYF. Here the CDR3 DNA reads TGTGCCAGCAGTGAAATGAATACCGGCACAGATACGCAGTATTTT.